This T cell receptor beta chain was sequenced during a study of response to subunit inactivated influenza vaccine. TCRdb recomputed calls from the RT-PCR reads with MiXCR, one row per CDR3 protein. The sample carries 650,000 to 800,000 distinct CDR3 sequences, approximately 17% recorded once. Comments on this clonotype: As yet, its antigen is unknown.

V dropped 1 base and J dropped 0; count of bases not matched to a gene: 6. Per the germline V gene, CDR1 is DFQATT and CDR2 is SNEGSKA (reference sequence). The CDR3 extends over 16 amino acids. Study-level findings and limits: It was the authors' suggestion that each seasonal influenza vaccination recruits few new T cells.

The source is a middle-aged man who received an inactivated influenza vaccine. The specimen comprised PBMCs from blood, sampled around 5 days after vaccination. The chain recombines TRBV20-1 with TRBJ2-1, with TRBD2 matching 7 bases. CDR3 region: CSARGSRESSYNEQFF. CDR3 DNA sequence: TGCAGTGCTAGAGGATCGCGGGAGAGCTCCTACAATGAGCAGTTCTTC.